Sequencing of this T cell receptor (beta chain) was carried out in a study of tumor-infiltrating lymphocytes in primary liver carcinoma. Across the study: Patients' primary liver carcinoma was surgically resected. General study findings and limits: Blood had a significantly lower top-250-clone fraction than tumors did (p = 0.039).

A remark on this clonotype: The target antigen is unknown.

The study extracted blood RNA from unsorted whole blood and also extracted germline DNA. Approximately 4.1 milliliters of peripheral blood were drawn presurgically. Making TCR beta cDNA involved approximately 510 ng total RNA and a constant-region primer. Slightly modified ARM-PCR, run as three nested multiplex PCR rounds, produced the TCR beta libraries. TCRdb re-called the multiplex PCR reads with MiXCR, one entry per CDR3 protein. The top ten hold about 7.1% of the sample, which has 150,000 to 200,000 distinct CDR3 sequences, roughly 61% seen once. The receptor comes from a woman aged 60-75 years with primary liver carcinoma and hepatitis B virus infection. Material for sequencing was peripheral blood.

CDR3 nucleotide sequence: TGTGCCAGCAGTGAAAACGGTTACGAGCAGTACTTC. Protein: CASSENGYEQYF. The gene calls are TRBV2 and TRBJ2-7; D remains ambiguous. The CDR3 loop spans 12 amino acids. The germline V and J ends were trimmed by 2 bases and 4 bases, with 6 bases remaining between them. CDR1 is SNHLY, CDR2 FYNNEI, per germline.